This T cell receptor (beta chain) was obtained from a study of cytomegalovirus exposure and HLA in healthy donors. Study-wide results and limits: The listing of roughly 160 TCR beta chains classed them as cytomegalovirus-associated. A later analysis reportedly identified an Asian-associated ancestry cluster as carrying fewer N-insertions than the roughly 600-donor mean.

The ends lost 4 bases at V and 8 bases at J; junction bases unmatched: 7. Germline-derived CDR1 and CDR2 are SGHTS and YDEGEE. This CDR3 has 14 amino acids. Donors in the study were healthy people who gave bone marrow. Note on this clone: Its matching antigen is unknown.

Both 60 Vbeta primers and 13 Jbeta primers went into the PCR. Sequenced by immunoSEQ multiplex PCR; TCRdb stores in-frame clones only, minus some. The sample contains fewer than 90,000 clones, 75% to 85% of which appear only once. The chain has TRBV5-8 and TRBJ2-1; TRBD2 matches at 9 bases. Source material: PBMCs. This TCR came from a human donor in good health. The CDR3 sequence is CASSPGLAGDEQFF. The CDR3 coding sequence is TGTGCCAGCAGCCCGGGACTAGCTGGCGATGAGCAGTTCTTC.